The 25 T cell receptor beta chains reported below all come from one sample, sequenced in a study of blood T cell repertoires in COVID-19. The table came from immunoSEQ multiplex PCR; TCRdb's copy has only in-frame clones and leaves some out. The repertoire holds roughly 190,000 clones, with roughly 80% as singletons. The specimen was peripheral blood. The receptors were gathered from a human donor with acute or convalescent COVID-19. The donor label of this sample is uncertain.

This chain connects TRBV5-1 to TRBJ2-5, with D perhaps TRBD2 (6 bases). The germline CDR1 and CDR2 sequences are SGHRS and YFSETQ. This CDR3 has 16 residues. V was pared by 0 bases and J by 4 bases, with 16 bases between. The DNA for the CDR3 is TGCGCCAGCAGCTTGGCCCCTGCCGGGGGAGGAGAGACCCAGTACTTC. This sequence encodes CASSLAPAGGGETQYF.

The chain uses TRBV28 and TRBJ1-4; weak D call: TRBD1 (5 bases). The CDR3 is made up of 16 amino acids. Germline lookup yields CDR1 MDHEN and CDR2 SYDVKM. The V end lost 2 bases, the J end lost 3 bases, and 13 bases lay between the germline ends. CDR3 nucleotide sequence: TGTGCCAGCAGTTTAAAACTCCAGGGTTCTAATGAAAAACTGTTTTTT. Its translation is CASSLKLQGSNEKLFF.

The CDR3, as DNA: TGTGCCAGCAGCCAAGATCGGTGGAGCACAGATACGCAGTATTTT. Translating it yields CASSQDRWSTDTQYF. J is TRBJ2-3 and V is TRBV14; no definite D call. Germline CDR1 SGHDN, CDR2 FVKESK. Trimming left V 0 bases short and J 0 bases short, with 7 bases between. The CDR3 spans 15 residues.

This sequence joins TRBV2 and TRBJ2-7; 9 nucleotides agree with TRBD1. Germline CDR1 SNHLY, CDR2 FYNNEI. The CDR3 is 14 residues long. The ends lost 4 bases at V and 2 bases at J; junction bases unmatched: 3. The DNA of the CDR3 is TGTGCCAGCAGTGGAGGGACAGGGCCCTACGAGCAGTACTTC. Translating it yields CASSGGTGPYEQYF.

CDR3 in DNA: TGTGCCAGTACCGGGGACTTTTATGGCTACACCTTC. Protein product: CASTGDFYGYTF. The chain joins TRBV19 to TRBJ1-2; D may be TRBD1 (5 bases). The CDR3 covers 12 residues. V lost 7 bases and J lost 5, with 11 bases in between. CDR1 and CDR2 (germline): LNHDA, SQIVND (reference sequence).

V usage is TRBV7-9 and J usage is TRBJ2-7; 7 bases are a match to TRBD1. The junction had 10 bases not matched to a gene; V was cut back by 1 base and J by 4 bases. This CDR3 is 16 amino acids long. CDR1 SEHNR and CDR2 FQNEAQ come from the germline V gene (reference sequence). CDR3 DNA sequence: TGTGCCAGCAGCTTAGAGGTCGGGGCAGGGGGTTACGAGCAGTACTTC. As protein: CASSLEVGAGGYEQYF.

This chain uses TRBV7-3 with TRBJ2-2, with TRBD2 matching 8 bases. The V segment lost 3 bases and the J segment 6 bases; nucleotides outside the gene matches: 3. The germline V gene encodes CDR1 SGHTA and CDR2 FQGTGA. This CDR3 spans 14 amino acids. CDR3: CASSFSGTAGELFF. CDR3 bases: TGTGCCAGCAGCTTTAGCGGGACGGCCGGGGAGCTGTTTTTT.

V gene TRBV6-5 combines with J gene TRBJ1-2, with D perhaps TRBD1 (6 bases). Trimming removed 5 bases from V and 6 bases from J, with 7 bases in between. The CDR3 extends over 11 amino acids. From germline, CDR1 is MNHEY and CDR2 SVGAGI. CDR3 loop: CASSNRDGYTF. The CDR3 DNA follows: TGTGCCAGCAGTAACAGGGATGGCTACACCTTC.

This sequence joins TRBV19 and TRBJ2-1, with 11 bases aligning to TRBD2. From germline, CDR1 is LNHDA and CDR2 SQIVND (reference sequence). Trimming took 5 bases from V and 4 from J; bases not matched to a gene: 7. This CDR3 has 16 amino acids. The CDR3 spells CASSPRTSGYYNEQFF. The CDR3 DNA reads TGTGCCAGTAGTCCCAGGACTAGCGGGTATTACAATGAGCAGTTCTTC.

This rearrangement joins TRBV7-3 to TRBJ1-2; no definite D call. Trimming removed 3 bases at V and 8 bases at J, with 19 bases between. From germline, CDR1 is SGHTA and CDR2 FQGTGA. The CDR3 has 15 residues. CDR3 in DNA: TGTGCCAGCAGCTTGGACGGGATTGGGCTGTGGGGCTACACCTTC. It yields the protein CASSLDGIGLWGYTF.

This chain uses TRBV30 with TRBJ1-5; TRBD1 agrees at 8 bases. This CDR3 comprises 15 residues. V dropped 3 bases and J dropped 0; count of bases not matched to a gene: 4. Germline values: CDR1 GTSNPN, CDR2 SVGIG (reference sequence). Written as DNA, the CDR3 is TGTGCCTGGAGCGGACAGGGAATTAGCAATCAGCCCCAGCATTTT. Translated, it gives CAWSGQGISNQPQHF. Full variable domain (remainder filled in from reference TRBV30 and TRBJ1-5): SQTIHQWPATLVQPVGSPLSLECTVEGTSNPNLYWYRQAAGRGLQLLFYSVGIGQISSEVPQNLSASRPQDRQFILSSKKLLLSDSGFYLCAWSGQGISNQPQHFGDGTRLSIL.

The V and J genes are TRBV5-1 and TRBJ1-1, with D perhaps TRBD1 (5 bases). The CDR3 spans 17 residues. V was trimmed by 0 bases and J by 1 base, leaving 16 bases between them. Germline CDR1 SGHRS, CDR2 YFSETQ. The CDR3 bases are TGCGCCAGCAGCTTGGTGGTCGACAGATCGACGAACACTGAAGCTTTCTTT. It encodes CASSLVVDRSTNTEAFF. Full variable domain (outside the CDR3, taken from reference TRBV5-1 and TRBJ1-1): KAGVTQTPRYLIKTRGQQVTLSCSPISGHRSVSWYQQTPGQGLQFLFEYFSETQRNKGNFPGRFSGRQFSNSRSEMNVSTLELGDSALYLCASSLVVDRSTNTEAFFGQGTRLTVV.

This clone was found once. The chain has TRBV6-1 and TRBJ1-4; D is unclear. CDR3 length: 12 residues. Trimming pared 6 bases from V and 7 bases from J, leaving 9 bases between. Germline V gene sequence: CDR1 MNHNS, CDR2 SASEGT. CDR3 nucleotide sequence: TGTGCCAGCAGGGACCGGGGTGAAAAACTGTTTTTT. Translated, it gives CASRDRGEKLFF.

V and J are TRBV2 and TRBJ2-3; 10 bases agree with TRBD2. The CDR3 sequence is 16 residues long. Unmatched junction bases numbered 11, after V lost 6 bases and J lost 5 bases. From germline, CDR1 is SNHLY and CDR2 FYNNEI. CDR3 DNA: TGTGCCAGCAGGAGGGGGCTAGCGGGGGAGAGAGATACGCAGTATTTT. Translating it yields CASRRGLAGERDTQYF.

This clone was picked up a small number of times. The CDR3 protein is CAWSSPQDRKNTEAFF. CDR3 bases: TGTGCCTGGAGTTCCCCACAGGACAGAAAGAACACTGAAGCTTTCTTT. V gene TRBV30 combines with J gene TRBJ1-1, with D perhaps matching TRBD1 (6 bases). This CDR3 contains 16 residues. The germline V gene has CDR1 GTSNPN and CDR2 SVGIG (reference sequence). V was cut by 2 bases and J by 1 base, with 17 bases left in between.

This sequence joins TRBV14 and TRBJ2-1, with TRBD2 matching over 9 bases. Germline CDR1 and CDR2: SGHDN and FVKESK. V dropped 1 base and J dropped 0; count of bases not matched to a gene: 7. There are 18 residues in the CDR3. CDR3 region: CASSQAPSGVSSYNEQFF. In nucleotides, the CDR3 is TGTGCCAGCAGCCAAGCCCCTAGCGGGGTGAGCTCCTACAATGAGCAGTTCTTC. Complete variable domain (other parts from reference TRBV14 and TRBJ2-1): EAGVTQFPSHSVIEKGQTVTLRCDPISGHDNLYWYRRVMGKEIKFLLHFVKESKQDESGMPNNRFLAERTGGTYSTLKVQPAELEDSGVYFCASSQAPSGVSSYNEQFFGPGTRLTVL.

The genes are TRBV4-1 and TRBJ1-2; 8 positions agree with TRBD1. The CDR3 loop spans 15 amino acids. V trimming: 0 bases; J trimming: 8 bases; junction bases outside the gene matches: 8. CDR1 and CDR2 (germline): MGHRA, YSYEKL. The chain's CDR3 is CASSQDVQGAHGYTF. CDR3 bases: TGCGCCAGCAGCCAAGATGTGCAGGGGGCGCACGGCTACACCTTC.

The chain joins TRBV19 to TRBJ1-5, with D possibly TRBD1 on 6 matching bases. Germline lookup yields CDR1 LNHDA and CDR2 SQIVND (reference sequence). The CDR3 totals 16 residues. The V and J ends lost 7 bases and 5 bases respectively, with 21 bases between them. DNA for the CDR3: TGTGCCAGTAAGAGTGGAGAAACAGGGAGTCATCAGCCCCAGCATTTT. This codes for CASKSGETGSHQPQHF.

The sample holds a few counts of this clone. V gene TRBV27 combines with J gene TRBJ1-5; D possibly corresponds to TRBD1 (6 bases). V lost 6 bases and J lost 6, with 18 bases in between. Germline V lookup: CDR1 MNHEY, CDR2 SMNVEV (reference sequence). The CDR3 contains 15 residues. For the CDR3, the DNA is TGTGCCAGCAGCCGATCGGGGGGCGGCTTTCAGCCCCAGCATTTT. Protein sequence: CASSRSGGGFQPQHF.

The chain has TRBV14 and TRBJ1-2, with D tentatively TRBD1 (5 bases). CDR1 and CDR2 (germline): SGHDN, FVKESK. V was trimmed by 1 base and J by 4 bases, leaving 19 bases between them. The CDR3 has 17 amino acids. CDR3 residues: CASSQGRSRESSYGYTF. The CDR3 DNA is TGTGCCAGCAGCCAAGGACGGAGCAGGGAAAGTAGCTATGGCTACACCTTC.

CDR3 loop: CASSIWDRATNEKLFF. In DNA form, the CDR3 reads TGTGCCAGTAGTATATGGGACAGAGCAACTAATGAAAAACTGTTTTTT. V usage is TRBV19 and J usage is TRBJ1-4; 7 positions match TRBD1. Germline CDR1 is LNHDA and CDR2 is SQIVND (reference sequence). J gave up 0 bases and V 2 bases, and 3 bases lay outside the gene matches. The CDR3 runs 16 residues.

V is TRBV6-5 and J is TRBJ1-2; D remains unclear. CDR1 is MNHEY, CDR2 SVGAGI, per germline. V shed 6 bases and J shed 8 bases, with 16 bases lying between them. The CDR3 extends over 13 amino acids. The CDR3: CASSLGLRGGYTF. DNA for the CDR3: TGTGCCAGCAGCCTCGGGCTGCGGGGAGGCTACACCTTC.

The chain joins TRBV7-3 to TRBJ1-1, with TRBD1 as a possible D gene (6 bases). The CDR3 spans 14 residues. Trimming pared 5 bases from V and 1 base from J, leaving 11 bases between. CDR1 and CDR2 (germline): SGHTA, FQGTGA. The CDR3: CASSLGHANTEAFF. The CDR3 DNA follows: TGTGCCAGCAGCCTGGGACACGCGAACACTGAAGCTTTCTTT.

V usage is TRBV2 and J usage is TRBJ1-1; D not resolved. CDR3 length equals 13 residues. V gave up 4 bases and J gave up 4 bases, with 10 bases separating them. The germline CDR1 and CDR2 sequences are SNHLY and FYNNEI. Here the CDR3 reads CASSVRDSTEAFF. CDR3 DNA sequence: TGTGCCAGCAGTGTGAGGGATAGCACTGAAGCTTTCTTT.

The chain couples TRBV3-1 (or the pseudogene TRBV3-2) to TRBJ2-7; possibly TRBD2 for D (5 bases). V was cut by 5 bases and J by 1 base, with 15 bases left in between. Germline CDR1 and CDR2: LGHDT and YNNKEL (reference sequence). The CDR3 is 15 amino acids. CDR3 amino acids: CASSGRTRSSYEQYF. The CDR3 DNA is TGTGCCAGCAGCGGACGTACTAGAAGTTCCTACGAGCAGTACTTC.